This TCR beta chain was sequenced during a study of Graves' ophthalmopathy and Graves' hyperthyroidism. For repertoire sequencing, the TCR beta CDR3 regions were amplified from RNA transcripts. The workflow started with a first-round RT-PCR run with HTBI primers and then moved on to a second-round multiplex PCR. TCRdb re-analysed the multiplex PCR reads in MiXCR, keeping a single row per CDR3 protein. Of hundreds of thousands of distinct CDR3 sequences listed, about 20% were seen once; the top ten hold more than 5.5%. Whole-study results and caveats: Thyroid clonotypes that were expanded above 0.001 frequency mostly also appeared in blood.

Stable hyperthyroid donors showed no ophthalmopathy during 18 months follow-up. Aged 18 to 65, hyperthyroidism patients had new diagnoses of under 2 months' duration. From fresh peripheral blood, roughly 10 ml in volume, the PBMCs were obtained. With 6 bases removed from V and 5 bases from J, the gap between germline ends came to 16 bases. This CDR3 contains 13 residues. Germline V gives CDR1 DFQATT, CDR2 SNEGSKA (reference sequence). This clonotype has at least ten counts. Its antigen remains unidentified. Material: peripheral blood. The clonotype was recovered from a young woman with stable Graves' hyperthyroidism. Some clones in this sample may be carry-over from other donors' samples. The V and J genes are TRBV20-1 and TRBJ2-5; D is ambiguous. As DNA, the CDR3 is TGCAGTGCCAAGCCCCGTTTTGTGGAGACCCAGTACTTC. Its protein is CSAKPRFVETQYF.